This T cell receptor beta chain was identified in a study of OX40 agonist ivuxolimab in advanced cancers. About the investigation overall: Ivuxolimab, which targeted the costimulatory receptor OX40 (CD134), was an agonistic, fully human IgG2 monoclonal antibody. Intravenous ivuxolimab was administered to patients every 2 weeks at six dose levels: 0.01, 0.1, 0.3, 1.5, 3 and 10 mg/kg. Of the approximately 54 dose-escalation patients, hepatocellular carcinoma was present in around 20, melanoma in roughly 15, renal cell carcinoma in 9 and head and neck cancer in 9. A male proportion of 75% to 85% and a mean age of about 60 years, ranging from roughly 23 to 80, were recorded for the dose-escalation cohort. Prior anti-PD-1, anti-PD-L1 or anti-CTLA-4 therapy was permitted, and about 40% of dose-escalation patients had received checkpoint inhibitors. Three dose-escalation patients achieved partial responses, one with hepatocellular carcinoma and two with cutaneous melanoma. Peripheral TCRbeta sequencing was intended to test whether TCR sequence diversity was altered and clonal T-cell expansion was caused by ivuxolimab. The monotherapy dose-escalation portion (N of about 47 patients) of the phase I ivuxolimab trial is reported in the paper.

For sequencing of the TCRbeta CDR3 region, genomic DNA was extracted from the sorted cells. The immunoSEQ Assay was used to sequence the TCRbeta CDR3 regions. In TCRdb, the immuneACCESS table is reduced to in-frame sequences with V and J assigned. These tables do not hold every clone; where another copy was compared, an unresolved V gene accounts for under half, and the others remain unexplained. In this sample the table shows 7,000 or so clones, around three quarters of which occur a single time. The ten largest clones capture 20% to 30% of the sample. The full study reports these points: In the 0.1-3.0 mg/kg groups, partial responders had among the lowest normalized peripheral clonal expansion, particularly in CD8+ T cells. Which antigens the clonally expanded peripheral T cells were specific for was not determined. Low levels of normalized T-cell clonal expansion were also seen in some patients who did not respond. At doses of 0.1 to 3.0 mg/kg, clonal expansion of both CD4+ and CD8+ blood T cells was observed from baseline to week 6. On average, CD8+ T cells showed more expanded clones than CD4+ T cells after ivuxolimab.

The trial excluded patients who had a history of autoimmune disease or who were on systemic immunosuppression. Peripheral blood for TCR sequencing was drawn from every dose cohort at baseline, at cycle 4 day 1 and at cycle 7 day 1. The samples were taken from a phase I, first-in-human, multicenter, open-label dose-escalation trial of ivuxolimab. The trial enrolled adults with locally advanced or metastatic head and neck squamous cell, hepatocellular, melanoma or renal cell carcinoma. Before TCR sequencing, CD4+ and CD8+ T cells were separately sorted from peripheral blood. From V the trimming removes 8 bases and from J it removes 9 bases, while the gene matches leave 9 bases of the junction unaccounted for. In the germline V gene, CDR1 corresponds to MGHDK and CDR2 to SYGVNS. Taken from cysteine to phenylalanine, the CDR3 has 12 residues. The DNA shown is the 36-base CDR3, in frame from base 1. This clone is labeled medium-sized (0.01 to 0.1%). Which antigen it targets is not known. Per-base qualities were not stored, and no clone one base away is much larger.

This material consisted of CD4+ or CD8+ T cells sorted from blood, taken in a trial of the OX40 agonist ivuxolimab. The rearrangement joined TRBV25-1 to TRBJ2-7; TRBD1 agrees with 8 junctional bases. This receptor was taken from an adult with an advanced solid tumor such as melanoma, head and neck, liver or kidney cancer. The DNA sequence is given as TGTGCCAGCCGAACCGGGACAGGTAGGCAGTACTTC. It specifies CASRTGTGRQYF.